The clone carrying this T cell receptor beta chain was counted only a few times. Its antigen is still unknown. This entry belongs to a study of blood T cells in healthy people across ages. Overall study results and limits: Naive CD4+ cell counts and diversity both ran higher in long-lived than in aged donors.

Trimming removed 5 bases at V and 8 bases at J, with 10 bases between. CDR1 is MNHEY and CDR2 is SMNVEV in the germline V gene (reference sequence). This CDR3 has 12 amino acids. PCR was performed a second time for about 7 to 11 cycles using a sample-barcoded 5' primer and a J-beta primer mix. All samples yielded 2.5 million or more CDR3-containing paired-end reads. TCRdb re-called the 5' RACE reads through MiXCR, storing one row per CDR3 protein. The sample yields hundreds of thousands of distinct CDR3 sequences, around 43% seen once. The chain has TRBV27 and TRBJ2-1; D remains ambiguous. This TCR came from a man aged 55 to 69 in good health. Sequencing input: blood. This chain's CDR3 is CASSHPLDEQFF. The CDR3 nucleotides read TGTGCCAGCAGTCATCCCCTGGATGAGCAGTTCTTC.